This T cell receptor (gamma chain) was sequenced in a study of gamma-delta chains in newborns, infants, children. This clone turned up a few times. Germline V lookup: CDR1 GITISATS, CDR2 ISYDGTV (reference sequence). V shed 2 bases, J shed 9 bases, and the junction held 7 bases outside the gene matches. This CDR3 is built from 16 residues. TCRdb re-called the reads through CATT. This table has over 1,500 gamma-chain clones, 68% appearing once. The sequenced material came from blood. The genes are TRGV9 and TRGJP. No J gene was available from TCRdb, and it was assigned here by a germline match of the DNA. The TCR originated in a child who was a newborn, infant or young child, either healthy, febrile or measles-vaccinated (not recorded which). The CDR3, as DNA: TGTGCCTTGTGGGAGGCGACAGTGTTGGGCAAAAAAATCAAGGTATTT. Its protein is CALWEATVLGKKIKVF.